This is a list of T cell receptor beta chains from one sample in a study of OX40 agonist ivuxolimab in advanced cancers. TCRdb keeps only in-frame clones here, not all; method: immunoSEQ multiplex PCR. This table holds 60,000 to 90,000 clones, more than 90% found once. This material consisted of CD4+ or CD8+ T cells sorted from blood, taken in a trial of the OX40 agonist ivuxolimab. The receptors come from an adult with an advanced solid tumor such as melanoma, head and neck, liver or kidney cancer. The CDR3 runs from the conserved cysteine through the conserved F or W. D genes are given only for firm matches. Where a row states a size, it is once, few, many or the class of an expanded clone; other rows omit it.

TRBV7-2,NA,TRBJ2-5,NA,CASSLDYGETQYF,TGTGCCAGCAGCTTAGATTATGGAGAGACCCAGTACTTC
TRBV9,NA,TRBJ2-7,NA,CASSVTQVSYEQYF,TGTGCCAGCAGCGTTACCCAGGTCTCCTACGAGCAGTACTTC
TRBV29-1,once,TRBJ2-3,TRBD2,CSAGDSGERLDTQYF,TGCAGCGCCGGAGATAGCGGGGAACGGTTAGATACGCAGTATTTT
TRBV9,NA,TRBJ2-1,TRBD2,CASSPNSGSHNEQFF,TGTGCCAGCAGCCCTAATAGCGGGTCGCACAATGAGCAGTTCTTC
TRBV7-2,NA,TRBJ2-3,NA,CASSLVAGDSTQYF,TGTGCCAGCAGCTTAGTAGCAGGAGATAGTACGCAGTATTTT
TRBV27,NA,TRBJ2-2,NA,CASSSWPNTGELFF,TGTGCCAGCAGTTCCTGGCCGAACACCGGGGAGCTGTTTTTT
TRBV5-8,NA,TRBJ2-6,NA,CASSTGHPGGSGANVLTF,TGTGCCAGCAGCACCGGACATCCTGGCGGCTCTGGGGCCAACGTCCTGACTTTC
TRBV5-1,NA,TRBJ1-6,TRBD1,CASSLGTGAPNSPLHF,TGCGCCAGCAGCTTGGGGACAGGGGCGCCCAATTCACCCCTCCACTTT
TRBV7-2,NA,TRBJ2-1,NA,CASSLAVTYNEQFF,TGTGCCAGCAGCTTAGCGGTAACCTACAATGAGCAGTTCTTC
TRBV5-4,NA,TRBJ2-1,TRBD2,CASSSPAGASYNEQFF,TGTGCCAGCAGCTCTCCAGCGGGGGCATCCTACAATGAGCAGTTCTTC
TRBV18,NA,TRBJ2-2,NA,CASSPRSEVNTGELFF,TGTGCCAGCTCCCCCCGTAGCGAAGTAAACACCGGGGAGCTGTTTTTT